The 15 T cell receptor beta chains given below trace back to one sample, sequenced in a study of cytomegalovirus exposure and HLA in healthy donors. 60 Vbeta and 13 Jbeta primers were used in PCR. Sequencing used immunoSEQ multiplex PCR; TCRdb keeps in-frame clones, though not all of them. The sample records approximately 160,000 clones, around 79% being singletons. Sequencing was carried out using PBMCs. The receptors originated from a young man in good health and CMV-seronegative.

This sequence joins TRBV28 and TRBJ1-2; D unresolved. The CDR3 is 12 residues long. The germline CDR1 and CDR2 sequences are MDHEN and SYDVKM. Between the trimmed V and J ends, which lost 3 bases and 8 bases, there was a span of 10 bases. CDR3 in DNA: TGTGCCAGCAGTTTTACCCGCGTCGGCTACACCTTC. Translated: CASSFTRVGYTF.

The chain has TRBV4-1 and TRBJ2-3; no clear D gene. The CDR3 contains 16 residues. The ends were cut back, 0 bases at V and 4 bases at J, with 14 bases in the middle. Germline V gene data show CDR1 as MGHRA and CDR2 as YSYEKL. The CDR3 nucleotides read TGCGCCAGCAGCCAAGAGGAATCCCCTAGTGCAGATACGCAGTATTTT. Protein product: CASSQEESPSADTQYF.

This chain connects TRBV7-8 to TRBJ2-3; the D gene is possibly TRBD2 (5 bases). The CDR3 runs to 18 residues. Germline loops: CDR1 SGHVS, CDR2 FQNEAQ. Trimming shortened V by 0 bases and J by 4 bases, and 20 bases separated the two germline ends. Written as DNA, the CDR3 is TGTGCCAGCAGCTTAGCGCCGGGGTTGGGTGCCCGGCCAGATACGCAGTATTTT. Its translation is CASSLAPGLGARPDTQYF.

V and J are TRBV10-3 and TRBJ2-7; TRBD1 matches 9 bases. The germline V gene encodes CDR1 ENHRY and CDR2 SYGVKD. The ends lost 4 bases at V and 3 bases at J; junction bases unmatched: 7. The CDR3 sequence is 15 residues long. The CDR3 DNA is TGTGCCATCAGTGGATCACAGGGGGCATACTACGAGCAGTACTTC. Residues: CAISGSQGAYYEQYF.

In DNA, the CDR3 is TGTGCCAGCAGTTTCCCCATAGCGGGGGGCAATGAGCAGTTCTTC. The encoded protein is CASSFPIAGGNEQFF. V and J are TRBV28 and TRBJ2-1; 10 bases map to TRBD2. In germline, CDR1 is MDHEN, CDR2 SYDVKM. After removal of 3 bases from V and 6 bases from J, the junction contained 5 bases not matched to a gene. The CDR3 sequence is 15 residues long. The full variable domain, with the rest looked up from reference TRBV28 and TRBJ2-1, is DVKVTQSSRYLVKRTGEKVFLECVQDMDHENMFWYRQDPGLGLRLIYFSYDVKMKEKGDIPEGYSVSREKKERFSLILESASTNQTSMYLCASSFPIAGGNEQFFGPGTRLTVL.

The chain employs TRBV10-3 and TRBJ2-5; tentative D call: TRBD2 (6 bases). The CDR3 runs to 14 residues. V lost 2 bases and J lost 9, with 16 bases in between. Germline assignment: CDR1 ENHRY and CDR2 SYGVKD. The CDR3 region has the DNA TGTGCCATCAGTGAGGGGGGGTGGTTATACCCCCAGTACTTC. It codes for CAISEGGWLYPQYF.

This chain connects TRBV6-1 to TRBJ2-7; no clear D. The CDR3 has 13 amino acids. V was trimmed by 7 bases and J by 3 bases, leaving 13 bases between them. From germline, CDR1 is MNHNS and CDR2 SASEGT. This chain's CDR3 is CASKRNSYYEQYF. CDR3 in DNA: TGTGCCAGCAAAAGAAACAGCTACTACGAGCAGTACTTC.

J is TRBJ2-3 and V is TRBV6-1, with TRBD2 as a possible D gene (5 bases). The V end lost 8 bases, the J end lost 6 bases, and 6 bases lay between the germline ends. Germline lookup yields CDR1 MNHNS and CDR2 SASEGT. The CDR3 spans 10 residues. The chain's CDR3 is CASWTDTQYF. The DNA for the CDR3 is TGTGCCAGCTGGACTGATACGCAGTATTTT.

This sequence joins TRBV9 and TRBJ2-5, with 7 nucleotides matching TRBD1. Germline CDR1 SGDLS, CDR2 YYNGEE. This CDR3 has 14 residues. V shed 2 bases, J shed 5 bases, and the junction held 6 bases outside the gene matches. CDR3 sequence (DNA): TGTGCCAGCAGCGTGGATTTAGGGGGCGAGACCCAGTACTTC. This encodes CASSVDLGGETQYF.

The chain uses TRBV29-1 and TRBJ2-7, with TRBD2 matching over 9 bases. J was trimmed by 4 bases and V by 6 bases; bases with no gene match: 7. This CDR3 is built from 13 residues. Germline V lookup: CDR1 SQVTM, CDR2 ANQGSEA. The CDR3 DNA follows: TGCAGCGTAGCGCCTAGCGGGGATTACGAGCAGTACTTC. Encoded protein: CSVAPSGDYEQYF.

The chain uses TRBV11-3 and TRBJ2-1; 8 bases fit TRBD2. V gave up 8 bases and J gave up 6 bases; unmatched junction bases: 15. CDR3 length: 16 residues. Germline V gene data show CDR1 as SGHNT and CDR2 as YENEEA. CDR3: CASSDSGLVSGNEQFF. CDR3 sequence (DNA): TGTGCCAGCTCTGATTCGGGACTAGTATCTGGCAATGAGCAGTTCTTC. Together with reference TRBV11-3 and TRBJ2-1, the CDR3 gives the full variable domain: EAGVVQSPRYKIIEKKQPVAFWCNPISGHNTLYWYLQNLGQGPELLIRYENEEAVDDSQLPKDRFSAERLKGVDSTLKIQPAELGDSAVYLCASSDSGLVSGNEQFFGPGTRLTVL.

This chain uses TRBV10-3 with TRBJ2-7; a possible D gene is TRBD2 (6 bases). The V end was cut by 4 bases, the J end by 5 bases, with 21 bases between. The germline CDR1 and CDR2 sequences are ENHRY and SYGVKD. The CDR3 spans 16 residues. The CDR3 protein is CAISGSGGISVDEQYF. For the CDR3, the DNA is TGTGCCATCAGTGGCTCCGGGGGTATATCCGTGGACGAGCAGTACTTC.

The V call is TRBV18, the J call TRBJ2-3; D perhaps matches TRBD1 (5 bases). The V gene lost 1 base and the J gene lost 4 bases, with 6 bases spanning the gap. The CDR3 sequence is 13 residues long. Germline values: CDR1 KGHSH, CDR2 LQKENI. The DNA for the CDR3 is TGTGCCAGCTCACCACAGGGGCCAGATACGCAGTATTTT. Translating it yields CASSPQGPDTQYF.

The chain couples TRBV11-2 to TRBJ1-1; a weak D match, TRBD1 (6 bases). The CDR3 sequence is 13 residues long. Germline V gene lookup returns CDR1 SGHAT and CDR2 FQNNGV. Deletions cut 5 bases from V and 1 base from J, with 8 bases between. CDR3 amino acids: CASSMDRNTEAFF. The DNA for the CDR3 is TGTGCCAGCAGCATGGACAGGAACACTGAAGCTTTCTTT.

V and J are TRBV7-2 and TRBJ1-2; 7 bases line up with TRBD1. Germline V gene lookup returns CDR1 SGHTA and CDR2 FQGNSA. Trimming removed 7 bases from V and 2 bases from J; junction bases left unmatched: 10. CDR3 length equals 15 residues. The CDR3 DNA follows: TGTGCCAGCACCCGGACCGGGACAGCAAACTATGGCTACACCTTC. Its translation is CASTRTGTANYGYTF. The variable domain in full, with the rest retrieved from reference TRBV7-2 and TRBJ1-2, is GAGVSQSPSNKVTEKGKDVELRCDPISGHTALYWYRQSLGQGLEFLIYFQGNSAPDKSGLPSDRFSAERTGGSVSTLTIQRTQQEDSAVYLCASTRTGTANYGYTFGSGTRLTVV.